This TCR beta chain was captured by sequencing in a study of molecular identifiers for immune sequencing clone quantification. Study context: Naive CD8 cell RNA, from roughly 20,000 or 100,000 cells, was split five ways in replicates, with four sequenced.

TCRdb independently ran MiXCR on the PCR reads; one entry per CDR3 protein. The repertoire consists of about 640,000 distinct CDR3 sequences, with 15% to 20% occurring once and the leading ten covering roughly 0.9%. Germline V CDR1 and CDR2: SGHRS, YFSETQ. The CDR3 extends over 21 amino acids. After removal of 4 bases from V and 0 bases from J, the junction contained 18 bases not matched to a gene. Study results and limitations: Clones above 20 RNA copies held over 99% of effector molecules, under 1% in naive cells. Highly expanded clone sizes could end up underestimated if a barcode were shared by identical TCR molecules.

This clonotype showed up many times. Its matching antigen is unknown. The clonotype was recovered from a human donor in good health. Some libraries in this study had Jurkat cell RNA spiked in. The sample taken for sequencing was naive CD8+ T cells from blood, with Jurkat cell RNA spiked in. Regarding subset: FACS-sorted CD8+CD4-CCR7+CD45RA+ naive T cells. The chain has TRBV5-1 and TRBJ2-1; 11 bases line up with TRBD2. The CDR3 nucleotides read TGCGCCAGCAGCCCCTTGGAGGGGGGACTAGCGGTCCCTATCTCCTACAATGAGCAGTTCTTC. Translation: CASSPLEGGLAVPISYNEQFF.